This T cell receptor beta chain appears in the sequencing data of a study of OX40 agonist ivuxolimab in advanced cancers. Describing the broader study: Ivuxolimab was a fully human IgG2 agonistic monoclonal antibody targeting the costimulatory receptor OX40 (CD134). Prior anti-PD-1, anti-PD-L1 or anti-CTLA-4 therapy was permitted, and checkpoint inhibitors had been received by around 40% of dose-escalation patients. Of the approximately 50 patients in dose escalation, about 20 had hepatocellular carcinoma, approximately 15 had melanoma, 9 had renal cell carcinoma and 9 had head and neck cancer. The monotherapy dose-escalation portion (N of about 47 patients) of the phase I ivuxolimab trial is reported in the paper. Partial responses occurred in three dose-escalation patients, of whom one had hepatocellular carcinoma and two had cutaneous melanoma. A male proportion of roughly 80% and a mean age of 60 years, ranging from 23 to 79, were recorded for the dose-escalation cohort. Intravenous ivuxolimab was administered to patients every 2 weeks at six dose levels: 0.01, 0.1, 0.3, 1.5, 3 and 10 mg/kg. The purpose of peripheral TCRbeta sequencing was to test whether ivuxolimab changed TCR sequence diversity and led to clonal T-cell expansion. The paper's findings and limits, for the study overall: On average, CD8+ T cells showed more expanded clones than CD4+ T cells after ivuxolimab. Low levels of normalized T-cell clonal expansion were also shown by some nonresponding patients. The antigen specificity of the clonally expanded peripheral T cells was not determined. At doses from 0.1 to 3.0 mg/kg, clonal expansion was seen in both CD4+ and CD8+ blood T cells between baseline and week 6. In the 0.1-3.0 mg/kg groups, partial responders had among the lowest normalized peripheral clonal expansion, particularly in CD8+ T cells.

The germline V gene provides CDR1 MNHEY and CDR2 SVGAGI. The CDR3, from cysteine to phenylalanine, totals 12 residues. The sequence is cut down to CDR3 DNA, 36 bases in frame from base 1. The germline ends are 13 bases apart after V is trimmed by 6 bases and J by 7 bases. To sequence the TCRbeta CDR3 region, genomic DNA was isolated from the sorted cells. The immunoSEQ Assay was used for sequencing of TCRbeta CDR3 regions. The table comes from immuneACCESS by way of TCRdb, which keeps in-frame sequences with V and J called. Part of the clones is missing from these tables; in studies checked, under half for an unresolved V gene and the rest for unknown reasons. The sample table shows 80,000 or so clones, and 90% to 95% are seen once. The top ten clones comprise about 0.32% of the sample. In regard to this clone: There is no known antigen for this receptor. Within one base of it there is no much larger clone, and no base qualities were kept.

Patients with a history of autoimmune disease or receiving systemic immunosuppression were excluded from the trial. Peripheral blood for TCR sequencing was collected from all dose cohorts at baseline, on cycle 4 day 1, and on cycle 7 day 1. Samples were obtained from an open-label, multicenter, first-in-human phase I dose-escalation trial of ivuxolimab. Adults with locally advanced or metastatic head and neck squamous cell, hepatocellular, melanoma or renal cell carcinoma were enrolled in the trial. Before TCR sequencing, CD4+ T cells and CD8+ T cells from peripheral blood were sorted into separate populations.

The sequence joins TRBV6-5 to TRBJ2-7; there is no confident call for the D gene. This TCR was recovered from an adult with an advanced solid tumor such as melanoma, head and neck, liver or kidney cancer. The sequencing used CD4+ or CD8+ T cells sorted from blood, collected in a trial of the OX40 agonist ivuxolimab. The sequenced DNA is TGTGCCAGCAGCCCTTCACGGTGGGAGCAGTACTTC. Translated, it reads CASSPSRWEQYF.